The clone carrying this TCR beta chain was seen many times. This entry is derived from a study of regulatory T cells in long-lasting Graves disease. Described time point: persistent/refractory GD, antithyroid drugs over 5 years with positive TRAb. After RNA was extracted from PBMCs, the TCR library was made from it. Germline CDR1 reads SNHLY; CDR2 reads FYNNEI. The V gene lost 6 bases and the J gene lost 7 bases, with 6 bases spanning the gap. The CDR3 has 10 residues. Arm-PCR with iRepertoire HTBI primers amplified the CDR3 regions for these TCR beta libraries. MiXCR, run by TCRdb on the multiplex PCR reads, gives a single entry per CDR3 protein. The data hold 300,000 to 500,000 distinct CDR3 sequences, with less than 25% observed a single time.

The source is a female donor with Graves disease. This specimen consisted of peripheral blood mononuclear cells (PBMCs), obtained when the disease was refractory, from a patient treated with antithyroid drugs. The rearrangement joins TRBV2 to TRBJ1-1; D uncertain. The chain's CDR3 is CASRWIEAFF. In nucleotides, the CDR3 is TGTGCCAGCAGGTGGATTGAAGCTTTCTTT.